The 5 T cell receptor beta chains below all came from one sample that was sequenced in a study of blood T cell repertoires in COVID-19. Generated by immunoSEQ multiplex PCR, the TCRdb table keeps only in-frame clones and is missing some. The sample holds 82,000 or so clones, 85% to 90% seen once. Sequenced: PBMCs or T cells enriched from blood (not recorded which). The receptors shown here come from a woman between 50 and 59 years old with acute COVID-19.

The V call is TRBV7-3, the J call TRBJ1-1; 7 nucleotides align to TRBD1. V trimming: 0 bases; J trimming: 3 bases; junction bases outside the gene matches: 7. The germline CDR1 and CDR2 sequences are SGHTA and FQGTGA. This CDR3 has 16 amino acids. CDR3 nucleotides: TGTGCCAGCAGCTTAACGGGACAGCCGAGGGACACTGAAGCTTTCTTT. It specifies CASSLTGQPRDTEAFF. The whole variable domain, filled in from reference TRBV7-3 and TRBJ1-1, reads GAGVSQTPSNKVTEKGKYVELRCDPISGHTALYWYRQSLGQGPEFLIYFQGTGAADDSGLPNDRFFAVRPEGSVSTLKIQRTERGDSAVYLCASSLTGQPRDTEAFFGQGTRLTVV.

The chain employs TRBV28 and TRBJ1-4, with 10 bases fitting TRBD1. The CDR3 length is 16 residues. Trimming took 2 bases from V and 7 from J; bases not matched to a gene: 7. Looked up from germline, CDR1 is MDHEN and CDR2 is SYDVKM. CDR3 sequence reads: CASSLPGTGVGEKLFF. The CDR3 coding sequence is TGTGCCAGCAGTTTACCCGGGACAGGGGTGGGTGAAAAACTGTTTTTT.

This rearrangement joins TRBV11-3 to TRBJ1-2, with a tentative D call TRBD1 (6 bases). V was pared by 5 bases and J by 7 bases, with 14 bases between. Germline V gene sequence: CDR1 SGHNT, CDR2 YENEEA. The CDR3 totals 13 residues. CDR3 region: CASSTHRVAGYTF. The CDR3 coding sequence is TGTGCCAGCAGCACACACAGGGTGGCTGGCTACACCTTC.

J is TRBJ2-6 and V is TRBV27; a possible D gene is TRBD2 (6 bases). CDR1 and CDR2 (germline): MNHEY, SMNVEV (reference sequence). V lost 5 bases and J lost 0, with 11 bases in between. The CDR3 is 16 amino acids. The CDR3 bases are TGTGCCAGCAGTAGGATAGCGGCCTCTGGGGCCAACGTCCTGACTTTC. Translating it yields CASSRIAASGANVLTF.

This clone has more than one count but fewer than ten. CDR3 DNA: TGCAGCGTTGAAGATCGGGAGGAATTCTATGGCTACACCTTC. Translated, it gives CSVEDREEFYGYTF. J is TRBJ1-2 and V is TRBV29-1; no definite D call. The CDR3 is 14 residues long. Germline lookup yields CDR1 SQVTM and CDR2 ANQGSEA. V dropped 0 bases and J dropped 4 bases, with 12 bases sitting between them.